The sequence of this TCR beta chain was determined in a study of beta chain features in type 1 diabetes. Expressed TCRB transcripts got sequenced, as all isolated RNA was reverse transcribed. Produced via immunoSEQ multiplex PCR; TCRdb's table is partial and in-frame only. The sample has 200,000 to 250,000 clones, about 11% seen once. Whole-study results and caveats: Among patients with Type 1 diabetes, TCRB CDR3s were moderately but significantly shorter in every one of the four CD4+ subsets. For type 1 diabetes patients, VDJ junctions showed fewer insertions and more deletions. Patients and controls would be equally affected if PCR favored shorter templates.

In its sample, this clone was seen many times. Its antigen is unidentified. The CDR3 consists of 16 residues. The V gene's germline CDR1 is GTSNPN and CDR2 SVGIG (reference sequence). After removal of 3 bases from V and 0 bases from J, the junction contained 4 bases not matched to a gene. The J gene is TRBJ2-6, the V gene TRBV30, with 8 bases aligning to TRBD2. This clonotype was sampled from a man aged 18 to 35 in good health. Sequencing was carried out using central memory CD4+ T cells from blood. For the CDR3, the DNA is TGTGCCTGGAGAAATAGCGGGGTCTCTGGGGCCAACGTCCTGACTTTC. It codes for CAWRNSGVSGANVLTF.